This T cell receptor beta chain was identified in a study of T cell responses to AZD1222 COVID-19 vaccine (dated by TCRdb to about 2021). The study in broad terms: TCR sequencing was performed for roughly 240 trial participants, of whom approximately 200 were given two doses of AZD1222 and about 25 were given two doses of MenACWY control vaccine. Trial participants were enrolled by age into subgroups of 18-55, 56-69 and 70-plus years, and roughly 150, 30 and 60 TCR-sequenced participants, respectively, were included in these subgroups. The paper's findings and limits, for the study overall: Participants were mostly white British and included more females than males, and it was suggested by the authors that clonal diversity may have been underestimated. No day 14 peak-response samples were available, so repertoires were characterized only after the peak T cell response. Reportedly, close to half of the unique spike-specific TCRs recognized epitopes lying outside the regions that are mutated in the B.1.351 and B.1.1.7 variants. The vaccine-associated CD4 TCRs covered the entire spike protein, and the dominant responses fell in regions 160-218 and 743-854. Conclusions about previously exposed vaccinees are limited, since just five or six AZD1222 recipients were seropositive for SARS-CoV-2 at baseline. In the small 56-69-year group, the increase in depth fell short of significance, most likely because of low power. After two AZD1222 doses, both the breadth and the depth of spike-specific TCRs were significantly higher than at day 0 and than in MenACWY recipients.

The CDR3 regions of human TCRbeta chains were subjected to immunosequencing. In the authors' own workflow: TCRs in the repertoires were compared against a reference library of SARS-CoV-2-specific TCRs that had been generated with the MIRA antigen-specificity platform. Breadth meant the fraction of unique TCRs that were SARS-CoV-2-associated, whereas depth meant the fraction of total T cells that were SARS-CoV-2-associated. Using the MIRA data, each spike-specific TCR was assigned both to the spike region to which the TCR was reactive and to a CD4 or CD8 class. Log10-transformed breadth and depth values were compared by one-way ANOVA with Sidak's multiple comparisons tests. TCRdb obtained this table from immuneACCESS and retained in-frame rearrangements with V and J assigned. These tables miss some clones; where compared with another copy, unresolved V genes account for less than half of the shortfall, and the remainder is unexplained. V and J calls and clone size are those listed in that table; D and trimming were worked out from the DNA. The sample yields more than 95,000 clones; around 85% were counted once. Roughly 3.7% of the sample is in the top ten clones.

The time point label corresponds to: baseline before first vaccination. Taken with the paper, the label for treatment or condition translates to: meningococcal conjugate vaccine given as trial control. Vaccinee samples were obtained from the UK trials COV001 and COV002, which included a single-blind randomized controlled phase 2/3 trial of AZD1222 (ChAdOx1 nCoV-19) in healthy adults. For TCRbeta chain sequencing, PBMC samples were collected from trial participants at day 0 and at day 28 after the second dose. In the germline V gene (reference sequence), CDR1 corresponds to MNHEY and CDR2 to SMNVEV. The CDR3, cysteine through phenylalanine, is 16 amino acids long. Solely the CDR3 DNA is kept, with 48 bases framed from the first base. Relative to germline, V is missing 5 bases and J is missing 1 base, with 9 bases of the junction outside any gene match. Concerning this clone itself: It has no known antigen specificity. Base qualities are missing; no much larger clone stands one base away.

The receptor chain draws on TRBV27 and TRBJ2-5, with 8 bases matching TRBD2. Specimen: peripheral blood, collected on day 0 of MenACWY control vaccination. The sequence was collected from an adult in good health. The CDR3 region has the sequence CASSPWAGGLQETQYF. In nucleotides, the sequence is TGTGCCAGCAGTCCCTGGGCGGGGGGCCTCCAAGAGACCCAGTACTTC.